This T cell receptor (beta chain) was retrieved from a study of cytomegalovirus exposure and HLA in healthy donors. Losses at the gene ends were 4 bases for V and 3 bases for J; bases not matched to a gene: 12. CDR1 is SGHNT, CDR2 YYREEE, per germline (reference sequence). This CDR3 comprises 17 residues. Amplification used 60 Vbeta primers and 13 Jbeta primers. Profiling relied on immunoSEQ multiplex PCR, and the TCRdb table lists in-frame clones only, not all of them. This sample has about 160,000 clones; approximately 83% occur once, and the top ten carry roughly 1.5%. Regarding the study as a whole: Another analysis was done later, and it associated around 16,000 TCR beta sequences with HLA alleles at 0.05 false discovery rate. TCR beta sequences reportedly predicted the HLA-A and HLA-B alleles of most subjects accurately.

Concerning this clone: Its cognate antigen is unknown.

J is TRBJ1-4 and V is TRBV5-4; TRBD1 matches 7 bases. The receptor was derived from a woman aged 18-29 years in good health and CMV-seronegative. Sequenced material: PBMCs. The CDR3 DNA follows: TGTGCCAGCAGCACCCGGGCAGGGGGTGAAGCTAATGAAAAACTGTTTTTT. Translating it yields CASSTRAGGEANEKLFF.